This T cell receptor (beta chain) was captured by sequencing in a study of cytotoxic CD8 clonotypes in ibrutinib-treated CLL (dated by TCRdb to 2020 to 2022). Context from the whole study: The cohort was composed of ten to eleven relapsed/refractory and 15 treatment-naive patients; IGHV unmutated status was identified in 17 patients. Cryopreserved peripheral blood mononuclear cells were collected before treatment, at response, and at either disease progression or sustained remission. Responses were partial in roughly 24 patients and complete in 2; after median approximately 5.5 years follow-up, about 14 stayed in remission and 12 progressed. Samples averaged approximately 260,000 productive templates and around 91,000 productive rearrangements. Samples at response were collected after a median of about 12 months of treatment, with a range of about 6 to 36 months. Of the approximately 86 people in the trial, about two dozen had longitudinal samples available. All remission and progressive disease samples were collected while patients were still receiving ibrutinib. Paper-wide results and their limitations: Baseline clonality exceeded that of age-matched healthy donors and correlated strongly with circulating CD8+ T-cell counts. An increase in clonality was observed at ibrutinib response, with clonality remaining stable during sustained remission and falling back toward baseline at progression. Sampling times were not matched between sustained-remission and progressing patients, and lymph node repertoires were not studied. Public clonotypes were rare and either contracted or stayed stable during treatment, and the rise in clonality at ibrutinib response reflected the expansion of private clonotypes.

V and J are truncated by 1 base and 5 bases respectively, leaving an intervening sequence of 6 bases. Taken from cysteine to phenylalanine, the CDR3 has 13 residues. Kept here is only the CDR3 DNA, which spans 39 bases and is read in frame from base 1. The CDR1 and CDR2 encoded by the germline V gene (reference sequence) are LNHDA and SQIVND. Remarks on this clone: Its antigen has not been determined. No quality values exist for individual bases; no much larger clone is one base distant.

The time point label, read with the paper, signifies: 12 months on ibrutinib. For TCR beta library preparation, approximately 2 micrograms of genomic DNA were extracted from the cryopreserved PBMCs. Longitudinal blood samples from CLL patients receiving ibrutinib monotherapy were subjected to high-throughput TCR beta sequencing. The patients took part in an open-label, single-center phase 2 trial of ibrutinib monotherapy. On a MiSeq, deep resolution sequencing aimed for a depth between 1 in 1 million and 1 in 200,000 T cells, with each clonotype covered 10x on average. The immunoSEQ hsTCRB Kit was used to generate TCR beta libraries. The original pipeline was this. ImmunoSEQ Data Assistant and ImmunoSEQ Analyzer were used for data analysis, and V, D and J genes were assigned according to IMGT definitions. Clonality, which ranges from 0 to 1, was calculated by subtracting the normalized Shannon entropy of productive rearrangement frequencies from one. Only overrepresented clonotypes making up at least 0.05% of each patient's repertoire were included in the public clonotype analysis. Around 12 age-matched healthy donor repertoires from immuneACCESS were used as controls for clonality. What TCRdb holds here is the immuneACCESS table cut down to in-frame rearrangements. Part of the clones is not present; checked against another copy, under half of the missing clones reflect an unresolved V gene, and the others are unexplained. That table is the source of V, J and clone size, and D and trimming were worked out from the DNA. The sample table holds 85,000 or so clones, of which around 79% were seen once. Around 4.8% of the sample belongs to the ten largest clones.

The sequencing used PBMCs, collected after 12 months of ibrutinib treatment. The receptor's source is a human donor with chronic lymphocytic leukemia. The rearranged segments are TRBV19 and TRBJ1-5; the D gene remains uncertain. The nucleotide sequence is TGTGCCAGTAGTATAGCTTGGGATCAGCCCCAGCATTTT. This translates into CASSIAWDQPQHF.